This section outlines one T cell receptor beta chain sequence together with its context. No antigen is known for it. No base quality information exists; no much larger clone differs at one position. V and J are trimmed by 4 bases and 4 bases, and the gene matches miss 3 bases of the junction. The CDR3 covers 13 residues, taking in both the cysteine and the phenylalanine. Only the CDR3 part of the read is kept: 39 bases, read in frame from the first base. The germline V gene supplies CDR1 MNHEY and CDR2 SVGEGT. The CDR3 regions of human TCRbeta chains were analyzed by immunosequencing. As for the authors' bioinformatics: TCRs in the repertoires were matched against a reference library of SARS-CoV-2-specific TCRs that had been generated with the MIRA antigen-specificity platform. Breadth meant the fraction of unique TCRs that were SARS-CoV-2-associated, whereas depth meant the fraction of total T cells that were SARS-CoV-2-associated. Each spike-specific TCR was assigned to its reactive spike region and to a CD4 or CD8 class using the MIRA data. Log10-transformed breadth and depth values were compared by one-way ANOVA with Sidak's multiple comparisons tests. Held by TCRdb, this immuneACCESS table contains in-frame sequences only and omits some clones. Under half of the omission traces to an unresolved V gene where checked; the cause of the rest is unknown. V and J calls and clone size are those listed in that table; D and trimming were worked out from the DNA. The sample yields around 97,000 clones; over 75% were counted once. Of the sample, roughly 20% is held by the ten largest clones.

This entry comes from a study of T cell responses to AZD1222 COVID-19 vaccine (dated by TCRdb to the early 2020s). With respect to the entire study: Because spike-specific TCR depth and breadth did not differ between the two schedules, AZD1222 recipients who got a second dose at roughly 4 weeks were pooled with those who got a second dose at roughly 12 weeks. A total of about 240 trial participants underwent TCR sequencing, of whom approximately 210 received two doses of AZD1222 and about 25 received two doses of the MenACWY control vaccine. Enrollment into the trials was organized by age into subgroups of 18-55, 56-69 and 70-plus years, and those subgroups contained about 160, 30 and 59 TCR-sequenced participants, respectively.

In the paper's terms, the time point label means: baseline before first vaccination. The vaccinee samples were drawn from two UK trials, COV001 and COV002, one of which was a single-blind randomized controlled phase 2/3 trial testing AZD1222 (ChAdOx1 nCoV-19) in healthy adults. Trial participant PBMC samples were collected at day 0 and day 28 after the second dose for TCRbeta chain sequencing. Here is what the overall study found, with its caveats: In the small 56-69-year group, the increase in depth fell short of significance, most likely because of low power. After two AZD1222 doses, spike-specific TCR breadth and depth were significantly higher than at day 0 and than in MenACWY recipients. Conclusions about previously exposed vaccinees are limited, since just six AZD1222 recipients were seropositive for SARS-CoV-2 at baseline. Participants were mostly white British and included more females than males, and it was suggested by the authors that clonal diversity may have been underestimated. The whole spike protein was spanned by vaccine-associated CD4 TCRs, and dominant responses were seen in regions 160-218 and 743-854. Nearly half of unique spike-specific TCRs reportedly recognized epitopes outside regions mutated in the B.1.351 and B.1.1.7 variants. Because no samples from the day 14 peak response were available, repertoires could be characterized only after the peak T cell response.

The TCR comes from an adult in good health. The sequence is built from TRBV6-2 or TRBV6-3 and TRBJ1-1, and 7 junctional nucleotides match TRBD1. Sequenced material: peripheral blood, taken on day 0 of AZD1222 vaccination. The CDR3 protein: CASSFDRVTEAFF. The nucleotide sequence reads as follows: TGTGCCAGCAGTTTCGACAGGGTCACTGAAGCTTTCTTT.